A single sample is the source of the 26 T cell receptor beta chains below, sequenced in a study of T cell responses to AZD1222 COVID-19 vaccine. Measured with immunoSEQ multiplex PCR; TCRdb has only the in-frame clones, and not every one. Of about 150,000 clones listed, 80% to 95% were seen once; the top ten hold more than 3.5%. Source: peripheral blood, taken on day 0 of AZD1222 vaccination. The source is an adult in good health.

The V call is TRBV7-7, the J call TRBJ2-1, with 8 bases identical to TRBD2. The CDR3 length is 16 residues. Germline V gene data show CDR1 as SSHAT and CDR2 as FNYEAQ (reference sequence). V trimming: 5 bases; J trimming: 7 bases; junction bases outside the gene matches: 13. The CDR3 spells CASSPSPSGSGNEQFF. The CDR3 region has the DNA TGTGCCAGCAGCCCATCCCCCAGCGGGAGTGGGAATGAGCAGTTCTTC.

The chain uses TRBV10-1 and TRBJ2-1; D possibly uses TRBD1 or TRBD2 (5 bases each). CDR1 is WNHNN and CDR2 is SYGVQD in the germline V gene (reference sequence). The CDR3 length is 14 residues. V was pared by 1 base and J by 1 base, with 5 bases between. As DNA, the CDR3 is TGCGCCAGCAGTGAGTGGGGGTCCTACAATGAGCAGTTCTTC. This encodes CASSEWGSYNEQFF.

Notes on this clone: Other nucleotide sequences from this sample produce the same CDR3. The chain has TRBV19 and TRBJ1-2; 7 nucleotides line up with TRBD1. The length of the CDR3 is 12 residues. With V trimmed by 9 bases and J by 1 base, 2 bases remained unmatched. CDR1 LNHDA and CDR2 SQIVND come from the germline V gene (reference sequence). The CDR3 protein is CASRGFNYGYTF. CDR3 nucleotide sequence: TGTGCCAGCAGGGGGTTTAACTATGGCTACACCTTC.

CDR3 in DNA: TGCGCCAGCAGCCTAGGGCCCTGGGGTGTCCAAGAGACCCAGTACTTC. Its protein product is CASSLGPWGVQETQYF. V gene TRBV5-1 combines with J gene TRBJ2-5; D unresolved. This CDR3 has 16 amino acids. The V gene lost 4 bases and the J gene lost 1 base, with 17 bases spanning the gap. CDR1 is SGHRS, CDR2 YFSETQ, per germline.

This chain uses TRBV3-1 (or the pseudogene TRBV3-2) with TRBJ2-3; D is uncertain. From germline, CDR1 is LGHDT and CDR2 YNNKEL (reference sequence). CDR3 length equals 14 residues. Trimming stripped 3 bases from V and 4 bases from J, with 11 bases between. CDR3: CASSHRPTADTQYF. CDR3 sequence (DNA): TGTGCCAGCAGCCATCGTCCCACGGCAGATACGCAGTATTTT.

V and J are TRBV12-5 and TRBJ2-3; 10 bases fit TRBD2. The CDR3 totals 15 residues. CDR1 and CDR2 (germline): LGHNT, FRNRAP. V trimming: 6 bases; J trimming: 1 base; junction bases outside the gene matches: 4. The CDR3 spells CASGGSGGGTDTQYF. The CDR3, as DNA: TGTGCTAGTGGCGGAAGCGGGGGGGGCACAGATACGCAGTATTTT.

The V gene is TRBV27, the J gene TRBJ2-5; D gene uncertain. This CDR3 has 17 amino acids. Germline-derived CDR1 and CDR2 are MNHEY and SMNVEV (reference sequence). Trimming removed 4 bases at V and 3 bases at J, with 21 bases between. This CDR3 is CASSSSFITNSKETQYF. Here the CDR3 DNA reads TGTGCCAGCAGTTCCTCCTTTATTACCAATTCAAAAGAGACCCAGTACTTC.

The chain couples TRBV10-3 to TRBJ2-3, with 7 bases that match TRBD2. CDR3 size: 14 residues. V shed 0 bases and J 4 bases; nucleotides not matched to a gene: 1. The germline gives CDR1 ENHRY, CDR2 SYGVKD. The chain's CDR3 is CAISESSGADTQYF. The CDR3 DNA reads as TGTGCCATCAGTGAGTCCAGCGGGGCAGATACGCAGTATTTT.

V gene TRBV3-1 (or the pseudogene TRBV3-2) combines with J gene TRBJ2-1; maybe TRBD2 (6 bases). V shed 0 bases and J shed 4 bases, with 10 bases lying between them. Germline V gene lookup returns CDR1 LGHDT and CDR2 YNNKEL (reference sequence). The CDR3 has 15 residues. CDR3 in DNA: TGTGCCAGCAGCCAAGATGGGCGGGAATACAATGAGCAGTTCTTC. Its translation: CASSQDGREYNEQFF.

The chain joins TRBV19 to TRBJ1-1; no reliable D call. The CDR3 totals 13 residues. V gave up 7 bases and J gave up 5 bases, with 14 bases separating them. CDR1 is LNHDA, CDR2 SQIVND, per germline (reference sequence). The CDR3 sequence: CASTDHTKTEAFF. The DNA of the CDR3 is TGTGCCAGTACCGATCATACCAAGACTGAAGCTTTCTTT.

This clone was seen a single time. The chain uses TRBV7-3 and TRBJ2-5; D might be TRBD2 (5 bases). The CDR3 is 14 amino acids. CDR1 and CDR2 from the germline V gene are SGHTA and FQGTGA. The V and J ends lost 5 bases and 2 bases respectively, with 12 bases between them. As DNA, the CDR3 is TGTGCCAGCAGCCCGAGCGGTTCACAAGAGACCCAGTACTTC. Encoded protein: CASSPSGSQETQYF.

The chain couples TRBV5-1 to TRBJ2-5, with TRBD2 matching over 9 bases. The CDR3 totals 15 residues. Losses at the gene ends were 4 bases for V and 2 bases for J; bases not matched to a gene: 6. Germline CDR1 SGHRS, CDR2 YFSETQ. The DNA for the CDR3 is TGCGCCAGCAGCCCCGGACTAGCGAGACAAGAGACCCAGTACTTC. It encodes CASSPGLARQETQYF.

The sample holds one count of this clone. The chain has TRBV7-6 and TRBJ2-2; D is unclear. The CDR3 is 14 amino acids. Between the trimmed V and J ends, which lost 5 bases and 3 bases, there was a span of 10 bases. CDR1 SGHVS and CDR2 FNYEAQ come from the germline V gene. In DNA, the CDR3 is TGTGCCAGCAGCCCAGTCGGAGACACCGGGGAGCTGTTTTTT. Encoded protein: CASSPVGDTGELFF.

This sequence joins TRBV6-5 and TRBJ2-6; D is ambiguous. Germline V gene sequence: CDR1 MNHEY, CDR2 SVGAGI. V was cut by 2 bases and J by 0 bases, with 5 bases left in between. The CDR3 contains 15 residues. CDR3 residues: CASSYKNSGANVLTF. As DNA, the CDR3 is TGTGCCAGCAGTTACAAAAACTCTGGGGCCAACGTCCTGACTTTC.

The chain is built from TRBV18 and TRBJ1-1; 7 bases match TRBD1. Germline CDR1 reads KGHSH; CDR2 reads LQKENI. The CDR3 runs 14 residues. The junction had 4 bases not matched to a gene; V was cut back by 6 bases and J by 0 bases. The chain's CDR3 is CASSQGQLNTEAFF. The CDR3 bases are TGTGCCAGCTCGCAGGGACAGCTGAACACTGAAGCTTTCTTT.

This chain joins TRBV11-2 and TRBJ2-2; 10 positions match TRBD2. Germline-derived CDR1 and CDR2 are SGHAT and FQNNGV. Unmatched junction bases numbered 3, after V lost 4 bases and J lost 4 bases. The CDR3 totals 15 residues. CDR3 sequence (DNA): TGTGCCAGCAGCTCTAGCGGGAGCTTCACCGGGGAGCTGTTTTTT. Amino acids: CASSSSGSFTGELFF.

The V and J genes are TRBV11-2 and TRBJ1-5; maybe TRBD1 (5 bases). Germline V gene lookup returns CDR1 SGHAT and CDR2 FQNNGV. The CDR3 length is 14 residues. V dropped 6 bases and J dropped 3 bases, with 12 bases sitting between them. In DNA form, the CDR3 reads TGTGCCAGCAGTTTAACGGGACCCAATCAGCCCCAGCATTTT. Protein: CASSLTGPNQPQHF. The full variable domain, in which reference TRBV11-2 and TRBJ1-5 provide the parts outside the CDR3, is EAGVAQSPRYKIIEKRQSVAFWCNPISGHATLYWYQQILGQGPKLLIQFQNNGVVDDSQLPKDRFSAERLKGVDSTLKIQPAKLEDSAVYLCASSLTGPNQPQHFGDGTRLSIL.

The V and J genes are TRBV7-9 and TRBJ2-2, with D unresolved. This CDR3 is 12 amino acids long. The ends were cut back, 7 bases at V and 5 bases at J, with 8 bases in the middle. Germline V gene data show CDR1 as SEHNR and CDR2 as FQNEAQ (reference sequence). The CDR3 DNA reads TGTGCCAGCATCCACCCGACCGGGGAGCTGTTTTTT. This encodes CASIHPTGELFF.

V gene TRBV19 combines with J gene TRBJ1-1; 7 positions agree with TRBD1. The length of the CDR3 is 14 residues. Germline values: CDR1 LNHDA, CDR2 SQIVND (reference sequence). J lost 2 bases, V lost 6 bases, and 6 bases had no gene match. The CDR3 reads CASSPGQANTEAFF. The CDR3 DNA sequence: TGTGCCAGTAGCCCCGGACAGGCAAACACTGAAGCTTTCTTT.

V gene TRBV4-1 combines with J gene TRBJ2-3; 7 bases fit TRBD2. The trim removed 5 bases at V and 3 bases at J, leaving 8 bases unmatched. The CDR3 covers 15 residues. CDR1 is MGHRA and CDR2 is YSYEKL in the germline V gene. CDR3 sequence reads: CASSSREVGTDTQYF. The CDR3 nucleotides are TGCGCCAGCAGCTCACGGGAGGTGGGTACAGATACGCAGTATTTT.

The chain recombines TRBV5-4 with TRBJ2-2; 7 bases agree with TRBD2. The CDR3 runs 15 residues. Per the germline V gene, CDR1 is SGHNT and CDR2 is YYREEE (reference sequence). Trimming at V came to 2 bases and at J to 4 bases, leaving 5 bases not matched to a gene. CDR3 coding DNA: TGTGCCAGCAGCTTAGGCGGGAGTGGCACCGGGGAGCTGTTTTTT. The encoded protein is CASSLGGSGTGELFF.

This sequence joins TRBV6-5 and TRBJ1-1; D is undetermined. The CDR3 covers 13 residues. Trimming removed 6 bases from V and 1 base from J, with 9 bases in between. Germline V gene lookup returns CDR1 MNHEY and CDR2 SVGAGI. The CDR3 spells CASSRTWNTEAFF. The CDR3 nucleotides read TGTGCCAGCAGCCGGACTTGGAACACTGAAGCTTTCTTT.

The chain links TRBV29-1 to TRBJ2-1; D unresolved. Germline CDR1 is SQVTM and CDR2 is ANQGSEA. Trimming took 2 bases from V and 5 from J, leaving 10 bases between them. The CDR3 contains 13 residues. CDR3: CSVELHTNNEQFF. CDR3 DNA sequence: TGCAGCGTTGAACTGCATACAAACAATGAGCAGTTCTTC.

The genes are TRBV6-5 and TRBJ2-3; weak D call: TRBD2 (5 bases). Germline V gives CDR1 MNHEY, CDR2 SVGAGI. The CDR3 runs 14 residues. V was shortened by 6 bases and J by 2 bases, with 12 bases between the two germline ends. For the CDR3, the DNA is TGTGCCAGCAGACCAGGAGGAATCACAGATACGCAGTATTTT. Its translation: CASRPGGITDTQYF.

The chain has TRBV5-4 and TRBJ1-4, with D hard to call. The V and J ends lost 3 bases and 4 bases respectively, with 7 bases between them. CDR1 SGHNT and CDR2 YYREEE come from the germline V gene (reference sequence). The CDR3 runs to 13 residues. Here the CDR3 reads CASSSPNNEKLFF. CDR3 bases: TGTGCCAGCAGCTCGCCCAATAATGAAAAACTGTTTTTT.

A single count supports this clone. V gene TRBV5-5 combines with J gene TRBJ1-1; maybe TRBD1 (5 bases). The CDR3 runs to 17 residues. Trimming left V 0 bases short and J 4 bases short, with 19 bases between. The germline gives CDR1 SGHKS, CDR2 YYEKEE (reference sequence). The CDR3 loop reads CASSLGVRGGKGTEAFF. CDR3 DNA sequence: TGTGCCAGCAGCTTGGGGGTTAGGGGAGGGAAAGGCACTGAAGCTTTCTTT. Full variable domain (remainder filled in from reference TRBV5-5 and TRBJ1-1): DAGVTQSPTHLIKTRGQQVTLRCSPISGHKSVSWYQQVLGQGPQFIFQYYEKEERGRGNFPDRFSARQFPNYSSELNVNALLLGDSALYLCASSLGVRGGKGTEAFFGQGTRLTVV.